The source of this T cell receptor beta chain is a study of T cells in localized non-small cell lung cancer. Whole-study findings and limits: It was uninvolved adjacent lung that showed the highest T cell clonality, exceeding tumor.

Worth noting for this clone: Antigen: not known.

Profiled with immunoSEQ multiplex PCR; TCRdb holds only in-frame clones, not every one. The sample includes around 64,000 clones, about nine tenths of them seen just once. The CDR3 consists of 15 residues. Germline CDR1 and CDR2: SGHAT and FQNNGV. V lost 5 bases, J lost 2 bases, and 8 bases stayed unmatched. The receptor comes from a man aged 35-75 years with stage I lung adenocarcinoma. This chain joins TRBV11-2 and TRBJ2-7, with TRBD1 identical over 8 bases. The sequencing here drew on peripheral blood, taken before any cancer treatment. CDR3 sequence: CASSHRDRNTYEQYF. The CDR3 DNA is TGTGCCAGCAGCCACCGGGACAGGAATACCTACGAGCAGTACTTC.